What follows describes a single T cell receptor (beta chain). The antigen is not known. The entry originates in a study of CD4 T cells in relation to SARS-CoV-2 and coronaviruses. Turning to the study itself: TCR beta CDR3s were sequenced after approximately 11-day antigen culture of PBMCs.

Repertoires were generated with immunoSEQ multiplex PCR, while TCRdb's copy carries only in-frame clones and drops some. The sample gives roughly 20,000 clones, 74% of which show up once; over 10% is in the top ten. Before the COVID-19 pandemic, during about 2011-2019, CD4+ T cells were taken from unexposed donors. CD4+ T cells were isolated from the cells after about 11 days of culture. The V segment lost 4 bases and the J segment 6 bases; nucleotides outside the gene matches: 11. CDR3 length: 16 amino acids. CDR1 and CDR2 from the germline V gene are LNHDA and SQIVND (reference sequence). The source of this sequence is a human donor in good health. The gene calls are TRBV19 and TRBJ2-7; 11 bases line up with TRBD1. The sample taken for sequencing was CD4+ T cells from PBMCs, cultured in vitro. CDR3 loop: CASSSHQDRGLGEQYF. CDR3 in DNA: TGTGCCAGTAGTAGCCACCAGGACAGGGGGCTGGGCGAGCAGTACTTC.